This paragraph covers one TCR beta chain sequence. The table came from immunoSEQ multiplex PCR; TCRdb's copy has only in-frame clones and leaves some out. This sample has about 160,000 clones, with approximately 80% found just once. This record comes from a study of blood T cell repertoires in COVID-19. Study-level information: Samples of COVID-19 (acute and convalescent) were obtained from the United States, Italy and Spain. Sources were T cells, B-cell-depleted T cells, or PBMCs; the material itself was cDNA or gDNA.

J was trimmed by 8 bases and V by 5 bases; bases with no gene match: 11. Per germline, CDR1 MNHEY and CDR2 SMNVEV (reference sequence). The length of the CDR3 is 16 residues. This TCR was recovered from a woman older than 75 with active or convalescent COVID-19. The rearrangement joins TRBV27 to TRBJ1-4; 10 bases fit TRBD1. The sample comprised peripheral blood. The CDR3 sequence is CASSPLGGQGLEKLFF. The CDR3, as DNA: TGTGCCAGCAGTCCTTTAGGGGGACAGGGGTTGGAAAAACTGTTTTTT. Complete variable domain (other parts from reference TRBV27 and TRBJ1-4): EAQVTQNPRYLITVTGKKLTVTCSQNMNHEYMSWYRQDPGLGLRQIYYSMNVEVTDKGDVPEGYKVSRKEKRNFPLILESPSPNQTSLYFCASSPLGGQGLEKLFFGSGTQLSVL.